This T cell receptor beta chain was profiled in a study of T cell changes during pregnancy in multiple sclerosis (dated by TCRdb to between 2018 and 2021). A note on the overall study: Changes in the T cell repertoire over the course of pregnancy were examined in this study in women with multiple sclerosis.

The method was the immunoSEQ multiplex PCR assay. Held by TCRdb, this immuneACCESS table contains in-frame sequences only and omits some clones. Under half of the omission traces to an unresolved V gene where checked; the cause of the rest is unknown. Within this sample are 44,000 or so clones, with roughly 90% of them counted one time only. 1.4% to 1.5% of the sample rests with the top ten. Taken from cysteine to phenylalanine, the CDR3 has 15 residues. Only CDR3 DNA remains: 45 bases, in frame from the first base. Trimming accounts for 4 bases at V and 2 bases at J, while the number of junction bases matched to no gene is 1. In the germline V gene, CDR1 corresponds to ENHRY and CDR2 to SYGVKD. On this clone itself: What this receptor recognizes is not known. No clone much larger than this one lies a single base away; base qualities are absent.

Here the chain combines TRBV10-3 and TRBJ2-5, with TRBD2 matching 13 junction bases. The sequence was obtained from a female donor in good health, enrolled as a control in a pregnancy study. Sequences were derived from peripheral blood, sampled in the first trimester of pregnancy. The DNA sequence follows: TGTGCCATCAGTGGGACTAGCGGGGGACAAGAGACCCAGTACTTC. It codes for CAISGTSGGQETQYF.